Listed below are T cell receptor beta chains from one sample, sequenced in a study of shared clonotypes between healthy human individuals. Repertoires were generated with immunoSEQ multiplex PCR, while TCRdb's copy carries only in-frame clones and drops some. The data contain 300,000 to 350,000 clones, over 70% of them singletons. Sequencing used memory CD4+ T cells sorted from blood. The source of these receptors is a man aged 25-45 years in good health. The CDR3 runs from the conserved cysteine through the conserved F or W. D genes are given only for firm matches.

D gene,V gene,J gene,CDR3 protein
NA,TRBV28,TRBJ2-1,CASNTNSYNEQFF
NA,TRBV5-1,TRBJ2-7,CASSLAWPNYEQYF
NA,TRBV4-1,TRBJ2-3,CASSGAHSSDTQYF
TRBD1,TRBV29-1,TRBJ2-7,CSVEDRQGDEQYF
TRBD2,TRBV4-1,TRBJ2-5,CASSQDQEGAGGWQTQYF
NA,TRBV7-8,TRBJ2-3,CASCSRDSVEDTQYF
NA,TRBV2,TRBJ1-4,CASTQGLPEKLFF
TRBD2,TRBV5-1,TRBJ2-7,CASSSSGSAYEQYF
TRBD1,TRBV7-9,TRBJ2-1,CASSTGTGIDEQFF
NA,TRBV9,TRBJ2-5,CASSVGGTSLETQYF
TRBD1,TRBV7-2,TRBJ2-1,CASSRDRGADEQFF
NA,TRBV28,TRBJ2-2,CASSHRRELFF
NA,TRBV28,TRBJ1-4,CASSLFDWRGSDEKLFF
TRBD2,TRBV28,TRBJ2-7,CASRERGRTYEQYF
NA,TRBV2,TRBJ1-3,CASRSDTGNTIYF
NA,TRBV5-4,TRBJ2-5,CASSLAGASGLGTQYF
NA,TRBV5-6,TRBJ2-7,CASSAVTYEQYF
NA,TRBV18,TRBJ2-2,CASSPRGQNTGELFF
TRBD1,TRBV6-1,TRBJ1-3,CASSEYLGQGVLNTIYF
TRBD2,TRBV25-1,TRBJ2-1,CASSEGTSHEQFF
NA,TRBV18,TRBJ1-4,CASSPPSGSVGEKLFF
TRBD2,TRBV7-2,TRBJ2-1,CASSTGLAGRIYEQFF
TRBD1,TRBV30,TRBJ1-1,CAWDRGTEAFF
TRBD2,TRBV10-2,TRBJ2-2,CASSSPGLAGTGELFF
TRBD1,TRBV14,TRBJ2-5,CASSPGQGPETQYF
NA,TRBV7-3,TRBJ2-3,CASSLNPNTWSTQYF
NA,TRBV2,TRBJ2-7,CASSELLVSYEQYF
TRBD2,TRBV7-2,TRBJ2-7,CASSQTSEEQYF
NA,TRBV7-2,TRBJ1-2,CASSFLGGSNYGYTF
NA,TRBV5-6,TRBJ1-1,CASSRFAEAFF
TRBD1,TRBV5-1,TRBJ2-3,CASSPDRGTDTQYF
NA,TRBV11-3,TRBJ2-7,CASSFTSGYEQYF
NA,TRBV9,TRBJ2-7,CASSADLGNYEQYF
NA,TRBV7-9,TRBJ2-3,CASSWSGSTDTQYF
NA,TRBV4-1,TRBJ2-1,CASSLPRGSSYNEQFF
TRBD1,TRBV19,TRBJ1-3,CASSIGTGASLANTIYF
TRBD1,TRBV28,TRBJ1-2,CASSEGQFNYGYTF
TRBD1,TRBV10-3,TRBJ2-3,CAISTFQQGVDTQYF
TRBD2,TRBV19,TRBJ2-2,CASSMGGVGTGELFF
NA,TRBV5-5,TRBJ2-7,CASSLSPRGSYEQYF
TRBD1,TRBV6-6,TRBJ2-1,CASSSQGAGEQFF
TRBD1,TRBV14,TRBJ1-1,CASRRQGARTEAFF